This T cell receptor (beta chain) derives from a study of T cell responses to AZD1222 COVID-19 vaccine. Points from the study as a whole: Sampling captured repertoires only after the peak T cell response. Spike was spanned by vaccine-associated CD4 TCRs, with dominance at 160-218 and 743-854.

For this clone: The antigen remains unidentified.

Researchers grouped second doses given at about 4 or about 12 weeks into one pool. Assay: immunoSEQ multiplex PCR; the TCRdb copy retains only in-frame clones and omits some. The repertoire holds 150,000 to 200,000 clones, about 90% seen once, with around 0.98% in the top ten. This CDR3 spans 14 amino acids. Deletions cut 5 bases from V and 1 base from J, with 11 bases between. Germline assignment: CDR1 SEHNR and CDR2 FQNEAQ (reference sequence). This rearrangement joins TRBV7-9 to TRBJ1-1; D is ambiguous. The source was peripheral blood, collected 28 days after the second AZD1222 dose. This receptor was identified in an adult who received the AZD1222 COVID-19 vaccine. The CDR3 DNA follows: TGTGCCAGCAGCCCCCGAGGCAAGAACACTGAAGCTTTCTTT. Its protein product is CASSPRGKNTEAFF.